The following is a TCR beta chain sequence with its context. The source of the sample is a study of monozygotic twins with inflammatory bowel disease. Germline lookup yields CDR1 LGHNA and CDR2 YSLEER. This CDR3 comprises 18 residues. From its re-call of the 5' RACE reads, TCRdb lists each CDR3 protein once, without DNA. The listing records roughly 100,000 distinct CDR3 sequences. This TCR came from a human donor with ulcerative colitis or Crohn's disease, or a healthy co-twin of an affected twin (not recorded which). The sequenced material came from blood. The chain joins TRBV4-3 to TRBJ2-6; TCRdb's D call, TRBD1, is unchecked because there is no DNA. Here the CDR3 reads CASSPSPAGASGANVLTF.